The rows below give T cell receptor beta chains drawn from one sample of a study of blood T cell repertoires in COVID-19. Data came from immunoSEQ multiplex PCR; TCRdb stores just in-frame clones and leaves some out. The sample consists of about 70,000 clones, under 95% of them appearing once. What was sequenced was peripheral blood. The source is a man aged 45-60 years with acute or convalescent COVID-19. Each CDR3 is given with its conserved first and last residue. D genes are given only for firm matches. A row's size may be missing; if present it is once, few, many or a size class.

j_gene | d_gene | abundance | v_gene | CDR3aa | CDR3nt
TRBJ1-1 | - | - | TRBV6-6 | CASKFEQGHVEAFF | TGTGCCAGCAAGTTTGAACAGGGTCACGTAGAAGCTTTCTTT
TRBJ2-1 | TRBD2 | - | TRBV5-3 | CARSLGLAGGNEQFF | TGTGCCAGAAGCTTGGGGCTAGCGGGAGGTAATGAGCAGTTCTTC
TRBJ2-2 | TRBD1 | - | TRBV5-1 | CASSFTGVSTGELFF | TGCGCCAGCAGCTTTACAGGGGTCAGCACCGGGGAGCTGTTTTTT
TRBJ2-1 | - | - | TRBV6-5 | CASSYFGGTRNNEQFF | TGTGCCAGCAGTTACTTCGGCGGGACCAGAAACAATGAGCAGTTCTTC
TRBJ1-5 | - | few | TRBV9 | CASSPQGGSNQPQHF | TGTGCCAGCAGCCCACAGGGAGGGAGCAATCAGCCCCAGCATTTT
TRBJ1-2 | - | - | TRBV7-8 | CASSPLGGWAGYTF | TGTGCCAGCAGCCCCCTCGGAGGGTGGGCAGGCTACACCTTC
TRBJ1-4 | - | - | TRBV28 | CASSFVQNEKLFF | TGTGCCAGCAGTTTCGTTCAGAATGAAAAACTGTTTTTT
TRBJ2-2 | - | once | TRBV6-6 | CASRMTAYTGELFF | TGTGCCAGCAGAATGACAGCATACACCGGGGAGCTGTTTTTT
TRBJ2-2 | - | - | TRBV27 | CASTRDFNTGELFF | TGTGCCAGCACCAGGGATTTTAACACCGGGGAGCTGTTTTTT
TRBJ2-2 | TRBD2 | - | TRBV6-5 | CASSSGTKPPGELFF | TGTGCCAGCAGTAGCGGGACTAAACCCCCCGGGGAGCTGTTTTTT
TRBJ2-2 | TRBD2 | - | TRBV4-2 | CASSQVLRLASTGELFF | TGTGCCAGCAGCCAAGTCTTAAGACTAGCGAGCACCGGGGAGCTGTTTTTT
TRBJ1-5 | TRBD1 | - | TRBV19 | CASSITGGNQPQHF | TGTGCCAGTAGTATAACAGGGGGCAATCAGCCCCAGCATTTT
TRBJ1-1 | - | - | TRBV7-3 | CASSLDHAGPKMNTEAFF | TGTGCCAGCAGCTTAGATCATGCGGGACCGAAGATGAACACTGAAGCTTTCTTT